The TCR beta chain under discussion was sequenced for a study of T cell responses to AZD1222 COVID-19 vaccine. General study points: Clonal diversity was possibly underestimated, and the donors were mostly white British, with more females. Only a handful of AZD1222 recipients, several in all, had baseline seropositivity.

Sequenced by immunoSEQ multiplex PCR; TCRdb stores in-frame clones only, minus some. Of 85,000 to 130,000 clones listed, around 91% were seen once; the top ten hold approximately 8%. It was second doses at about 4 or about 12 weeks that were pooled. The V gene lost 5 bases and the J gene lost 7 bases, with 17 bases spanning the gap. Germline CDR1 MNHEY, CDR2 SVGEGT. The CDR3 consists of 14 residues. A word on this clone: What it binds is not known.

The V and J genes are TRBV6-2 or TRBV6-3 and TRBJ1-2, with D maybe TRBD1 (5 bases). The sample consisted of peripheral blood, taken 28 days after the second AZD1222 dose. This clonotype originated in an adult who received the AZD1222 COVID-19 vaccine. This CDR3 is CASSGTKKLAGYTF. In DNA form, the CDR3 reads TGTGCCAGCAGTGGGACGAAGAAATTAGCTGGCTACACCTTC.